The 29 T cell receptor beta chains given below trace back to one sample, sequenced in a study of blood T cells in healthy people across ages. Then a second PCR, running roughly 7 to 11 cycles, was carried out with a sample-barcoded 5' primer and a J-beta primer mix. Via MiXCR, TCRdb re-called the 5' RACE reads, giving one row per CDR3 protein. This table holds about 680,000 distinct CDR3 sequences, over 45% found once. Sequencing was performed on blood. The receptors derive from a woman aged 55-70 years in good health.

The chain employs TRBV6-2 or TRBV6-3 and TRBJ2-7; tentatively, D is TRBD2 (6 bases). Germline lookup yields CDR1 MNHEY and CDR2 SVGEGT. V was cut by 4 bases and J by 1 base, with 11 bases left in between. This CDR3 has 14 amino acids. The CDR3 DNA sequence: TGTGCCAGCAGTTGGACCCGGGGGTCCTACGAGCAGTACTTC. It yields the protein CASSWTRGSYEQYF.

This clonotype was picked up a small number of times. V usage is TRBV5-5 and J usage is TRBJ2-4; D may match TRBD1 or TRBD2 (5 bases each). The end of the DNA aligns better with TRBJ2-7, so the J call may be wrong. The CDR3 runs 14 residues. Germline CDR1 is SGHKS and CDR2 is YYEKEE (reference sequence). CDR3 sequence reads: CASSRRDAGLEQYF. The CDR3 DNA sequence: TGTGCCAGCAGCCGCCGGGACGCCGGCCTCGAGCAGTACTTC.

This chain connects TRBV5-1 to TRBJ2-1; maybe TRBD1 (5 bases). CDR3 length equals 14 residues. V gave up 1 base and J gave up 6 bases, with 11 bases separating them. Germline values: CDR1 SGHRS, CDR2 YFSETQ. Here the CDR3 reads CASSLYQGANEQFF. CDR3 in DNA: TGCGCCAGCAGCTTGTACCAGGGTGCCAATGAGCAGTTCTTC.

For the CDR3, the DNA is TGTGCCAGCAATCCAGGGGGCCTTCCCGGGGAGCTGTTTTTT. Translating it yields CASNPGGLPGELFF. The chain has TRBV6-5 and TRBJ2-2; 8 nucleotides line up with TRBD1. This CDR3 comprises 14 residues. Germline CDR1 is MNHEY and CDR2 is SVGAGI. V was pared by 7 bases and J by 6 bases, with 7 bases of the junction left unmatched.

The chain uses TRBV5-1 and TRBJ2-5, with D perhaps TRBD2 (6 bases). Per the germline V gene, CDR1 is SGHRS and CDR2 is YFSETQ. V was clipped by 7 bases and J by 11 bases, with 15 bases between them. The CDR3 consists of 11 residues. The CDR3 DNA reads TGCGCCAGCCAAAGGGACTTCGAACAGTACTTC. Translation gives CASQRDFEQYF.

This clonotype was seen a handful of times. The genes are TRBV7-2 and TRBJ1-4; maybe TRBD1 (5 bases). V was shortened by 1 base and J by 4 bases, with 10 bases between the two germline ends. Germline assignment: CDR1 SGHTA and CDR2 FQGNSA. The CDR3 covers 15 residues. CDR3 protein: CASSLDAGNNEKLFF. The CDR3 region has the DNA TGTGCCAGCAGCTTAGACGCAGGGAATAATGAAAAACTGTTTTTT.

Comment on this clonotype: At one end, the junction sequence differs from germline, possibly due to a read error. The CDR3 sequence: CAARGRKNTGELFF. CDR3 sequence (DNA): TGTGCCGCCAGAGGCAGGAAGAACACCGGGGAGCTGTTTTTT. The genes are TRBV24-1 and TRBJ2-2; D remains ambiguous. The CDR3 totals 14 residues. CDR1 is KGHDR, CDR2 SFDVKD, per germline.

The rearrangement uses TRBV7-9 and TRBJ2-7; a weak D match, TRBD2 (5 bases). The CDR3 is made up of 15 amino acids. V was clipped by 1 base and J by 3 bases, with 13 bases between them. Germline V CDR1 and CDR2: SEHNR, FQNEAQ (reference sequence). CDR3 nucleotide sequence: TGTGCCAGCAGCTTAGTGGGAGCCGGAGGCTACGAGCAGTACTTC. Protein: CASSLVGAGGYEQYF.

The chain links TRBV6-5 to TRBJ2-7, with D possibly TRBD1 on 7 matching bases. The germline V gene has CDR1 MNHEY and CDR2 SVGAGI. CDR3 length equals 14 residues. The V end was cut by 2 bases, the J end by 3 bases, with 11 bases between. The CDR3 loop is CASSYAGQSYEQYF. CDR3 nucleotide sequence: TGTGCCAGCAGTTACGCGGGACAGAGCTACGAGCAGTACTTC.

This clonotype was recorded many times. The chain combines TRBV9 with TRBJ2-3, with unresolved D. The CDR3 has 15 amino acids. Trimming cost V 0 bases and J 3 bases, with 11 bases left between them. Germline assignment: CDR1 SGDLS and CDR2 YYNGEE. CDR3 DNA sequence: TGTGCCAGCAGCGTAGGGGTAGACTCTACAGATACGCAGTATTTT. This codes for CASSVGVDSTDTQYF. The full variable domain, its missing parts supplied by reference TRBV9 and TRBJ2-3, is DSGVTQTPKHLITATGQRVTLRCSPRSGDLSVYWYQQSLDQGLQFLIQYYNGEERAKGNILERFSAQQFPDLHSELNLSSLELGDSALYFCASSVGVDSTDTQYFGPGTRLTVL.

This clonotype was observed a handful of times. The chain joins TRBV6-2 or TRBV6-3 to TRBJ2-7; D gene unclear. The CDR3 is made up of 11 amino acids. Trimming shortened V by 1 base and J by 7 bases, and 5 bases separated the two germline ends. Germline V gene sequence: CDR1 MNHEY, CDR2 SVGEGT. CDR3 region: CASSYFREQYF. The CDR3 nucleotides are TGTGCCAGCAGTTACTTTAGGGAGCAGTACTTC.

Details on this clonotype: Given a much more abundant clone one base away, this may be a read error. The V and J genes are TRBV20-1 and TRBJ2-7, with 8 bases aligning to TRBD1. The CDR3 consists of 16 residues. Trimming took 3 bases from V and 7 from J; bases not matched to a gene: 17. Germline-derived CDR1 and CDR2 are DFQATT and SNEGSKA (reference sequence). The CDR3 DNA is TGCAGTGCTAGTTCCATGACGGACAGGGTCGTTCATGAGCAGTACTTC. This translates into CSASSMTDRVVHEQYF.

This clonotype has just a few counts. CDR3 sequence reads: CAIREGLATDTQYF. The DNA of the CDR3 is TGTGCCATCAGGGAGGGACTAGCGACAGATACGCAGTATTTT. J is TRBJ2-3 and V is TRBV10-3; 10 bases agree with TRBD2. This CDR3 region has 14 residues. J was trimmed by 3 bases and V by 6 bases; bases with no gene match: 3. Per germline, CDR1 ENHRY and CDR2 SYGVKD.

The CDR3 spells CATDRTPANYGYTF. The CDR3 nucleotides are TGTGCCACGGACAGGACTCCTGCTAACTATGGCTACACCTTC. The chain joins TRBV12-3 or TRBV12-4 to TRBJ1-2, with 7 bases aligning to TRBD1. J was trimmed by 0 bases and V by 10 bases; bases with no gene match: 8. The CDR3 contains 14 residues.

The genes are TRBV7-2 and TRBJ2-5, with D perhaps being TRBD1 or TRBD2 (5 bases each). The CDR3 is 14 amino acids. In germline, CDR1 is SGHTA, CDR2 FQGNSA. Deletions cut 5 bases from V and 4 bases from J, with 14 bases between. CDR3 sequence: CASSPYERGETQYF. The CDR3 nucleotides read TGTGCCAGCAGCCCATATGAGAGGGGAGAGACCCAGTACTTC.

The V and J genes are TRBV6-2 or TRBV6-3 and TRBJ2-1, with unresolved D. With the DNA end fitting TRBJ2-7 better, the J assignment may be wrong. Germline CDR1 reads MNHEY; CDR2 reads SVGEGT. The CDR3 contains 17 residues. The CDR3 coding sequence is TGTGCCAGCAGTTACGGGCTTGGAACAGTCTCCTACAATGAGCAGTACTTC. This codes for CASSYGLGTVSYNEQYF.

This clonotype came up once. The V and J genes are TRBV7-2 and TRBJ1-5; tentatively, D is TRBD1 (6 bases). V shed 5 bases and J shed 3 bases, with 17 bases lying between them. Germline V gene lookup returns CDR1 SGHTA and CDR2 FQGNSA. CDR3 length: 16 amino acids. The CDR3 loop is CASSPGQGRLNQPQHF. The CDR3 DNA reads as TGTGCCAGCAGCCCAGGGCAGGGGCGCCTCAATCAGCCCCAGCATTTT.

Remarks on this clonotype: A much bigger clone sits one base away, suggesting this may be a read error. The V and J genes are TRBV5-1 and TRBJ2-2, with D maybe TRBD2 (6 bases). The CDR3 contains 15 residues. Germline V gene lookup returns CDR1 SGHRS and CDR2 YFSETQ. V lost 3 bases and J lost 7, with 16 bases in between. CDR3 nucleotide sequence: TGCGCCAGCAGCTCGAGTCCGGGAGATAGCGGGGAGCTGTTTTTT. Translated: CASSSSPGDSGELFF.

The CDR3 region has the DNA TGTGCCAGCAGTGAAGCCCCCGACAGCCCTTGGGAGACCCAGTACTTC. Its translation is CASSEAPDSPWETQYF. The chain joins TRBV6-1 to TRBJ2-5, with a possible D match to TRBD1 (5 bases). Trimming cost V 0 bases and J 5 bases, with 16 bases left between them. The V gene's germline CDR1 is MNHNS and CDR2 SASEGT. This CDR3 comprises 16 residues.

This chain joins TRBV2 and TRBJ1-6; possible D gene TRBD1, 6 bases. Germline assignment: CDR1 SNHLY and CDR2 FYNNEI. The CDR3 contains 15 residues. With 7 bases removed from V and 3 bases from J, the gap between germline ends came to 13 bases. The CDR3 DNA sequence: TGTGCCAGCAATGGGCGGGGGCGCTATAATTCACCCCTCCACTTT. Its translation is CASNGRGRYNSPLHF.

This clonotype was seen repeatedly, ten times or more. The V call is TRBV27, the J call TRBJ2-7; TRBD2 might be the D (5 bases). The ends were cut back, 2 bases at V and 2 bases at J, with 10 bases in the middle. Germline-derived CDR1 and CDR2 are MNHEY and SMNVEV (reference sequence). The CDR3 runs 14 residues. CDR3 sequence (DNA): TGTGCCAGCAGTTTAGGGAGTGGGACCTACGAGCAGTACTTC. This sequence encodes CASSLGSGTYEQYF.

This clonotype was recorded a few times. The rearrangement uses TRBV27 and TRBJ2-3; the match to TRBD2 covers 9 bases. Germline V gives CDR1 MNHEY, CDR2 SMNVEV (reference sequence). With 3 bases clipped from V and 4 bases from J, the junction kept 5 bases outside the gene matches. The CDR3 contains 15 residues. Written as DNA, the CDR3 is TGTGCCAGCAGTTTGGCTCAGCGGGAGGCAGATACGCAGTATTTT. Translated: CASSLAQREADTQYF.

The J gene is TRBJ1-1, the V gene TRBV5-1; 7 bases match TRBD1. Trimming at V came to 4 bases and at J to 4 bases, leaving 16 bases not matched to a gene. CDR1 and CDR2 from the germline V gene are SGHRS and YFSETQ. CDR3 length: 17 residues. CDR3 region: CASSQAQGVRPGTEAFF. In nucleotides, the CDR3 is TGCGCCAGCAGCCAGGCGCAGGGGGTCCGTCCGGGCACTGAAGCTTTCTTT.

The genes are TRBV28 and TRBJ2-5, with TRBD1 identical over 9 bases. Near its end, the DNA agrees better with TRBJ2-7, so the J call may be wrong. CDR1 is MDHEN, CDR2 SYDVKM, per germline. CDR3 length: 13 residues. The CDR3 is CASTRDRVDEQYF. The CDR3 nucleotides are TGTGCCAGCACTCGGGACAGGGTCGACGAGCAGTACTTC.

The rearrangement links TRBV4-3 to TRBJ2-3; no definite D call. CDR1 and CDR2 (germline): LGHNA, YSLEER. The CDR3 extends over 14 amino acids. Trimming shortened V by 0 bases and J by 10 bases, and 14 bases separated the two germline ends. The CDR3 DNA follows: TGCGCCAGCAGCCAAGATTGGAACTCACAGTCGCAGTATTTT. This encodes CASSQDWNSQSQYF.

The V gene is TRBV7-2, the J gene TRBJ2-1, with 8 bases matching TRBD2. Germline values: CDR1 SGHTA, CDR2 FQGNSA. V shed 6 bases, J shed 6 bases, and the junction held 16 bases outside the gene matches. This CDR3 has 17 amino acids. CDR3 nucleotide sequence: TGTGCCAGCAGGTCGGGGGGGGGTCGCCTTGGGCCCAATGAGCAGTTCTTC. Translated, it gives CASRSGGGRLGPNEQFF.

CDR3 DNA sequence: TGTGCCAGCAGTTTAGCAGGTGTACAGATCTATGGCTACACCTTC. Amino acids: CASSLAGVQIYGYTF. V gene TRBV12-3 or TRBV12-4 combines with J gene TRBJ1-2; no clear D gene. The CDR3 totals 15 residues. Trimming removed 0 bases from V and 4 bases from J, with 12 bases in between.

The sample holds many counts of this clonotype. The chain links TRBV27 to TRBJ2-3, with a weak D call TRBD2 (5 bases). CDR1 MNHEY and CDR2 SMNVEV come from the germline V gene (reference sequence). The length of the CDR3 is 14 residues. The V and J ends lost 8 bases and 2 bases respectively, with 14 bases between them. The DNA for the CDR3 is TGTGCCAGCTCGCGGGCAGGCCCCACAGATACGCAGTATTTT. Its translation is CASSRAGPTDTQYF.

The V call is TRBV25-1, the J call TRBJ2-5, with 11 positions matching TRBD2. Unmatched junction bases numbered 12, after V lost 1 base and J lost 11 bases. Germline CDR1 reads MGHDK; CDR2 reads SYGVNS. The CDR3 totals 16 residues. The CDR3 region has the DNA TGTGCCAGCAGTGAATGGCTAGCGGGAGGAAACAATGAGCAGTACTTC. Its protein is CASSEWLAGGNNEQYF.